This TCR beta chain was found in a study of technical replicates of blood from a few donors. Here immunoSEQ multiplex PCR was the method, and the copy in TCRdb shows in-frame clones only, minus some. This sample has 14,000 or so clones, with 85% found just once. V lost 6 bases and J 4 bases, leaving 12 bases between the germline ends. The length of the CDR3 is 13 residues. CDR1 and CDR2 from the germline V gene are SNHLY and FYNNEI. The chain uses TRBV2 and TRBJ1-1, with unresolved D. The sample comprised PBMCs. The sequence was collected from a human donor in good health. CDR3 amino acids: CASRMTFGTEAFF. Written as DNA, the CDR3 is TGTGCCAGCAGGATGACATTCGGCACTGAAGCTTTCTTT. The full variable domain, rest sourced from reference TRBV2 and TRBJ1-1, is EPEVTQTPSHQVTQMGQEVILRCVPISNHLYFYWYRQILGQKVEFLVSFYNNEISEKSEIFDDQFSVERPDGSNFTLKIRSTKLEDSAMYFCASRMTFGTEAFFGQGTRLTVV.